One sample yielded the 21 T cell receptor beta chains listed below, sequenced in a study of blood T cell repertoires in COVID-19. Measured with immunoSEQ multiplex PCR; TCRdb has only the in-frame clones, and not every one. Of some 370,000 clones listed, over 75% are singletons. Input material: peripheral blood. The receptors originated from a woman between 25 and 40 years old with COVID-19, enrolled during active disease.

The chain combines TRBV6-6 with TRBJ1-4, with D uncertain. Germline assignment: CDR1 MNHNY and CDR2 SVGAGI (reference sequence). CDR3 length: 14 residues. V lost 5 bases, J lost 0 bases, and 7 bases lay in between. The CDR3 is CASSAAATNEKLFF. Written as DNA, the CDR3 is TGTGCCAGCAGTGCGGCCGCAACTAATGAAAAACTGTTTTTT.

The genes are TRBV19 and TRBJ1-5, with no clear D. The CDR3 contains 16 residues. Germline CDR1 reads LNHDA; CDR2 reads SQIVND (reference sequence). Trimming cost V 4 bases and J 4 bases, with 17 bases left between them. DNA for the CDR3: TGTGCCAGTAGTACCAGACTGTCGAAAGGAAATCAGCCCCAGCATTTT. Translation: CASSTRLSKGNQPQHF.

The chain joins TRBV4-1 to TRBJ2-7; 8 bases agree with TRBD1. The CDR3 contains 14 residues. The germline V gene encodes CDR1 MGHRA and CDR2 YSYEKL. Unmatched junction bases numbered 1, after V lost 1 base and J lost 2 bases. CDR3 bases: TGCGCCAGCAGCCAAGGGACAGGGACCTACGAGCAGTACTTC. Amino acids: CASSQGTGTYEQYF.

The V and J genes are TRBV29-1 and TRBJ2-1; 8 positions agree with TRBD2. Germline CDR1 reads SQVTM; CDR2 reads ANQGSEA. The CDR3 extends over 13 amino acids. V dropped 6 bases and J dropped 3; count of bases not matched to a gene: 4. CDR3 nucleotides: TGCAGCGTGGCCGGGACTAGCTACAATGAGCAGTTCTTC. Translating gives CSVAGTSYNEQFF.

V usage is TRBV7-9 and J usage is TRBJ1-4, with TRBD1 matching over 8 bases. There are 16 residues in the CDR3. Germline lookup yields CDR1 SEHNR and CDR2 FQNEAQ (reference sequence). Trimming took 4 bases from V and 0 from J; bases not matched to a gene: 4. The CDR3 bases are TGTGCCAGCAGCTCCGACAGGGGCGCAACTAATGAAAAACTGTTTTTT. Its translation is CASSSDRGATNEKLFF.

The chain links TRBV2 to TRBJ2-3; the match to TRBD1 covers 8 bases. CDR1 SNHLY and CDR2 FYNNEI come from the germline V gene. V lost 4 bases, J lost 5 bases, and 5 bases stayed unmatched. The CDR3 has 14 residues. The CDR3: CASSGPGGGDTQYF. The CDR3 coding sequence is TGTGCCAGCAGTGGGCCAGGGGGCGGAGATACGCAGTATTTT.

The chain employs TRBV10-3 and TRBJ1-2; D is undetermined. Looked up from germline, CDR1 is ENHRY and CDR2 is SYGVKD. The CDR3 totals 12 residues. Trimming removed 3 bases at V and 2 bases at J, with 4 bases between. The CDR3 is CAISDQNYGYTF. In DNA form, the CDR3 reads TGTGCCATCAGTGACCAGAACTATGGCTACACCTTC.

The chain uses TRBV29-1 and TRBJ2-3, with D uncertain. From germline, CDR1 is SQVTM and CDR2 ANQGSEA. The CDR3 contains 13 residues. Trimming pared 1 base from V and 0 bases from J, leaving 5 bases between. CDR3 sequence reads: CSVEAQSTDTQYF. Written as DNA, the CDR3 is TGCAGCGTTGAAGCGCAGAGCACAGATACGCAGTATTTT.

V usage is TRBV27 and J usage is TRBJ1-1; D perhaps matches TRBD1 (6 bases). The CDR3 consists of 14 residues. V was shortened by 5 bases and J by 4 bases, with 14 bases between the two germline ends. CDR1 and CDR2 (germline): MNHEY, SMNVEV (reference sequence). Here the CDR3 reads CASSQTGLITEAFF. The CDR3 region has the DNA TGTGCCAGCAGTCAAACAGGGCTCATCACTGAAGCTTTCTTT.

The chain links TRBV7-2 to TRBJ2-1, with TRBD2 identical over 11 bases. The germline CDR1 and CDR2 sequences are SGHTA and FQGNSA. This CDR3 contains 15 residues. Unmatched junction bases numbered 3, after V lost 1 base and J lost 7 bases. The CDR3 coding sequence is TGTGCCAGCAGCTTAGGACTAGCGGGAAAAAATGAGCAGTTCTTC. Encoded protein: CASSLGLAGKNEQFF.

The chain employs TRBV25-1 and TRBJ2-1; 7 positions agree with TRBD2. The V and J ends lost 2 bases and 2 bases, in that order; junction bases with no gene match: 3. The CDR3 runs 15 residues. Germline V CDR1 and CDR2: MGHDK, SYGVNS. The CDR3 protein is CASSERGGPYNEQFF. The CDR3 DNA reads as TGTGCCAGCAGTGAAAGGGGAGGGCCCTACAATGAGCAGTTCTTC.

This chain uses TRBV7-9 with TRBJ2-3; TRBD1 agrees at 7 bases. Trimming removed 5 bases from V and 5 bases from J; junction bases left unmatched: 13. This CDR3 is 16 amino acids long. The germline V gene has CDR1 SEHNR and CDR2 FQNEAQ (reference sequence). As DNA, the CDR3 is TGTGCCAGCAGCCCTTGGCAGACAGGGATCTTAGATACGCAGTATTTT. Translating it yields CASSPWQTGILDTQYF.

This chain uses TRBV6-5 with TRBJ1-5, with D possibly being TRBD1 (5 bases). The CDR3 covers 16 residues. Germline V gene data show CDR1 as MNHEY and CDR2 as SVGAGI. V gave up 4 bases and J gave up 0 bases, with 13 bases separating them. The CDR3 DNA reads TGTGCCAGCAGTTCACGGGGGGGAAATAGCAATCAGCCCCAGCATTTT. This encodes CASSSRGGNSNQPQHF.

This sequence joins TRBV10-1 and TRBJ2-3; 10 nucleotides agree with TRBD1. The CDR3 loop spans 15 amino acids. The germline V gene has CDR1 WNHNN and CDR2 SYGVQD (reference sequence). V was pared by 2 bases and J by 6 bases, with 5 bases of the junction left unmatched. CDR3 residues: CASSEPGQGSDTQYF. The CDR3 nucleotides read TGCGCCAGCAGTGAGCCGGGACAGGGGTCTGATACGCAGTATTTT.

The chain has TRBV30 and TRBJ1-2; no firm D call. The CDR3 extends over 12 amino acids. Looked up from germline, CDR1 is GTSNPN and CDR2 is SVGIG (reference sequence). The V gene lost 0 bases and the J gene lost 8 bases, with 10 bases spanning the gap. CDR3 region: CAWSVTRRGYTF. The CDR3 DNA follows: TGTGCCTGGAGTGTAACACGGCGGGGCTACACCTTC.

V and J are TRBV27 and TRBJ2-3; no definite D call. Trimming took off 8 bases at V and 2 bases at J, with 5 bases between the two ends. The CDR3 extends over 11 amino acids. CDR1 and CDR2 (germline): MNHEY, SMNVEV (reference sequence). Written as DNA, the CDR3 is TGTGCCAGCGGCCCCACAGATACGCAGTATTTT. This sequence encodes CASGPTDTQYF.

The chain uses TRBV7-3 and TRBJ2-2; 9 positions match TRBD2. This CDR3 contains 16 residues. Germline trimming cut 5 bases from V and 0 bases from J; bases unmatched to any gene: 4. The germline CDR1 and CDR2 sequences are SGHTA and FQGTGA. CDR3 protein: CASSTQRGANTGELFF. In DNA, the CDR3 is TGTGCCAGCAGCACCCAGCGGGGGGCGAACACCGGGGAGCTGTTTTTT.

The chain carries TRBV9 and TRBJ2-1; D unresolved. The germline V gene encodes CDR1 SGDLS and CDR2 YYNGEE. V was trimmed by 7 bases and J by 8 bases, leaving 16 bases between them. This CDR3 comprises 13 residues. In nucleotides, the CDR3 is TGTGCCAGCGCAGGCCCGCTTTTCGATGAGCAGTTCTTC. This gives the protein CASAGPLFDEQFF.

The chain employs TRBV28 and TRBJ1-4; TRBD1 matches at 8 bases. In germline, CDR1 is MDHEN, CDR2 SYDVKM. After removal of 7 bases from V and 4 bases from J, the junction contained 11 bases not matched to a gene. The CDR3 extends over 16 amino acids. The CDR3 is CASTGIRDRINEKLFF. Here the CDR3 DNA reads TGTGCCAGCACTGGCATCCGGGACAGGATTAATGAAAAACTGTTTTTT.

The J gene is TRBJ2-2, the V gene TRBV3-1 (or the pseudogene TRBV3-2); D is unresolved. This CDR3 is 14 amino acids long. V was shortened by 0 bases and J by 5 bases, with 7 bases between the two germline ends. CDR1 is LGHDT, CDR2 YNNKEL, per germline (reference sequence). The DNA of the CDR3 is TGTGCCAGCAGCCAAGATCTAGTAACCGGGGAGCTGTTTTTT. It yields the protein CASSQDLVTGELFF.

The chain links TRBV5-6 to TRBJ2-1; D might be TRBD2 (6 bases). The ends were cut back, 3 bases at V and 6 bases at J, with 13 bases in the middle. Germline-derived CDR1 and CDR2 are SGHDT and YYEEEE. The CDR3 runs to 14 residues. Written as DNA, the CDR3 is TGTGCCAGCAGCTGGGGGACTTTACTCAATGAGCAGTTCTTC. As protein: CASSWGTLLNEQFF. The whole variable domain, filled in from reference TRBV5-6 and TRBJ2-1, reads DAGVTQSPTHLIKTRGQQVTLRCSPKSGHDTVSWYQQALGQGPQFIFQYYEEEERQRGNFPDRFSGHQFPNYSSELNVNALLLGDSALYLCASSWGTLLNEQFFGPGTRLTVL.